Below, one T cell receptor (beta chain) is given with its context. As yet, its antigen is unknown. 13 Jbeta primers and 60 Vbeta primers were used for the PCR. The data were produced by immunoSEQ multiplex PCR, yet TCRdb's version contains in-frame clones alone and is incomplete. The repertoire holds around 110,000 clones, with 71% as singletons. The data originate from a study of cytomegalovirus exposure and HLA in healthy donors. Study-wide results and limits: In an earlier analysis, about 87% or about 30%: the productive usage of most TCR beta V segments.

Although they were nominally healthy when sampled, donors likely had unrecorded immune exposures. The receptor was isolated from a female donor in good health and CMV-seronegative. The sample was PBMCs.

CDR3 DNA sequence: TGTGCCAGCAGACTAGCGGGCCCCGGATTCTACGAGCAGTACTTC. Translating it yields CASRLAGPGFYEQYF. The chain uses TRBV28 and TRBJ2-7; 9 nucleotides line up with TRBD2. J was trimmed by 3 bases and V by 6 bases; bases with no gene match: 9. The CDR3 totals 15 residues. Looked up from germline, CDR1 is MDHEN and CDR2 is SYDVKM.